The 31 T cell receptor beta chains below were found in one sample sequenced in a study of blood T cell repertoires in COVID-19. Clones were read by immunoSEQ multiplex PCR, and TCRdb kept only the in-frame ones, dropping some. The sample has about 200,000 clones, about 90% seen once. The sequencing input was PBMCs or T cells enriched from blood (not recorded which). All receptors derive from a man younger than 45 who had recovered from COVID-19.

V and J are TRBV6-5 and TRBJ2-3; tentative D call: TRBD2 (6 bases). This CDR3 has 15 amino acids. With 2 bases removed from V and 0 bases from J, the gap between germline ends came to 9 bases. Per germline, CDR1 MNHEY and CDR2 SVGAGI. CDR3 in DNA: TGTGCCAGCAGTTACGGCGGGATGAGCACAGATACGCAGTATTTT. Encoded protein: CASSYGGMSTDTQYF.

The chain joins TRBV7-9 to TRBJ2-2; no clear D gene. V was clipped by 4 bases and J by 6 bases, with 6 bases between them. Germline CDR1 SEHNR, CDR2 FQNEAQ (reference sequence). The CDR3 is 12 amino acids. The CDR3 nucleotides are TGTGCCAGCAGCTCTACAGCCGGGGAGCTGTTTTTT. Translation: CASSSTAGELFF.

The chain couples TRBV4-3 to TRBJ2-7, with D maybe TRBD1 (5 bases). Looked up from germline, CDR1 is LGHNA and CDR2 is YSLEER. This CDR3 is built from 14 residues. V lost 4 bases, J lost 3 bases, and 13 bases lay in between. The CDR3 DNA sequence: TGCGCCAGCAGCCCGAGGACACTTGACTACGAGCAGTACTTC. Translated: CASSPRTLDYEQYF.

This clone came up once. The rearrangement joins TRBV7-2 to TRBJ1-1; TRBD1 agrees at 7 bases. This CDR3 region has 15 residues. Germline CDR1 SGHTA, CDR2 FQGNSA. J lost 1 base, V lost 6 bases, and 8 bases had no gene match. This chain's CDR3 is CASSKDRVTNTEAFF. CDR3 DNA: TGTGCCAGCAGTAAAGACAGGGTAACGAACACTGAAGCTTTCTTT.

The CDR3 DNA follows: TGCAGTGCACGGGACTCCGAGCAGTACTTC. This gives the protein CSARDSEQYF. The chain uses TRBV20-1 and TRBJ2-7, with D perhaps TRBD2 (6 bases). The ends were cut back, 6 bases at V and 6 bases at J, with 9 bases in the middle. CDR1 is DFQATT, CDR2 SNEGSKA, per germline (reference sequence). This CDR3 region has 10 residues.

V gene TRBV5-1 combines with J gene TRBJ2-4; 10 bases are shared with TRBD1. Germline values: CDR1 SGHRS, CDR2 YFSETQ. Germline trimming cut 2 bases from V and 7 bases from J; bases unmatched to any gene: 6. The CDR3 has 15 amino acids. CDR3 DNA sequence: TGCGCCAGCAGCTTAGGGGGACAGGGGACGAACATTCAGTACTTC. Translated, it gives CASSLGGQGTNIQYF.

DNA for the CDR3: TGCGCCAGCAGTGGGAGGGAGGGCCCCTACTACAATGAGCAGTTCTTC. It yields the protein CASSGREGPYYNEQFF. This chain uses TRBV10-2 with TRBJ2-1; 7 nucleotides line up with TRBD2. There are 16 residues in the CDR3. Germline V gene data show CDR1 as WSHSY and CDR2 as SAAADI. With 4 bases clipped from V and 3 bases from J, the junction kept 9 bases outside the gene matches.

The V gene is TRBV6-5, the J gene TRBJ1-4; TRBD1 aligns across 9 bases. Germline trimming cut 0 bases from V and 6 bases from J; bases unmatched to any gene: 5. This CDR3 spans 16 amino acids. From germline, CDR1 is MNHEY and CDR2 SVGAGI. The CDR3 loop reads CASSYSGTGSYEKLFF. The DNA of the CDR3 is TGTGCCAGCAGTTACTCTGGGACAGGGTCATATGAAAAACTGTTTTTT.

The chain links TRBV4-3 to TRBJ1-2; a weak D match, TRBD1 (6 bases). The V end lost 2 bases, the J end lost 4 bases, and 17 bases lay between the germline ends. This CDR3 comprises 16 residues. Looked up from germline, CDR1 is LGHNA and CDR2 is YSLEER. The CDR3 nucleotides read TGCGCCAGCAGCCAATCAACAGGGCCGCAGACCTATGGCTACACCTTC. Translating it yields CASSQSTGPQTYGYTF.

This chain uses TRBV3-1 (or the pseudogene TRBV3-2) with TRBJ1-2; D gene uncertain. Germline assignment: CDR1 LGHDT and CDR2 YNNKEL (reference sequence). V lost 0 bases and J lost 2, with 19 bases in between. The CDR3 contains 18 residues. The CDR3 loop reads CASSQEEGPRAENYGYTF. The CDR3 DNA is TGTGCCAGCAGCCAAGAAGAAGGTCCGCGGGCAGAGAACTATGGCTACACCTTC.

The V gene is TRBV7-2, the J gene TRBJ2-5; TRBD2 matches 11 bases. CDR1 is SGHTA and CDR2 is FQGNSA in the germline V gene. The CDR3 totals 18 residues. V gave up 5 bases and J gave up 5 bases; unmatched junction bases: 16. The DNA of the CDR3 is TGTGCCAGCAGCCCCGTGGGTAGCGGGAGGGGTTTCGGGGAGACCCAGTACTTC. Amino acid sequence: CASSPVGSGRGFGETQYF.

The CDR3 DNA is TGTGCCAGCAGCAACAGGGTAAACACCATATATTTT. Encoded protein: CASSNRVNTIYF. The gene calls are TRBV12-3 or TRBV12-4 and TRBJ1-3, with D maybe TRBD1 (6 bases). This CDR3 region has 12 residues. V was clipped by 6 bases and J by 6 bases, with 9 bases between them.

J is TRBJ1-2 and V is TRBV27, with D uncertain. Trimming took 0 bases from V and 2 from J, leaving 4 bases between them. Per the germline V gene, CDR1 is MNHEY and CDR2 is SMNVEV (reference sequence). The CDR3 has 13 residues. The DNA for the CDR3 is TGTGCCAGCAGTTTATCCAGAAACTATGGCTACACCTTC. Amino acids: CASSLSRNYGYTF.

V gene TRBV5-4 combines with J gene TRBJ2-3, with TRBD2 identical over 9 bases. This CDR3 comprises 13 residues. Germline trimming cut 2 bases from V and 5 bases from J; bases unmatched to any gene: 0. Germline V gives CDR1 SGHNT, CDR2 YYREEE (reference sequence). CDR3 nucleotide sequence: TGTGCCAGCAGCTTTAGCGGGGGAGATACGCAGTATTTT. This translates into CASSFSGGDTQYF.

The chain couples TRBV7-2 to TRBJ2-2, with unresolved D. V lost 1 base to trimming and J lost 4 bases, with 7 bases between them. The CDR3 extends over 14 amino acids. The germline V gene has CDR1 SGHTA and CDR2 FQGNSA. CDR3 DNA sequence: TGTGCCAGCAGCTTAGACTCTAGCACCGGGGAGCTGTTTTTT. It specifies CASSLDSSTGELFF.

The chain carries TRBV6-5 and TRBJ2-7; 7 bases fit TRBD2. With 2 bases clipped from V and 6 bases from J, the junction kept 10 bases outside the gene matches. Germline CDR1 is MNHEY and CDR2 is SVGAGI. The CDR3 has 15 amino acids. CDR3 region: CASSYRVAGRGEQYF. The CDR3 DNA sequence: TGTGCCAGCAGTTACCGGGTGGCAGGGAGGGGCGAGCAGTACTTC.

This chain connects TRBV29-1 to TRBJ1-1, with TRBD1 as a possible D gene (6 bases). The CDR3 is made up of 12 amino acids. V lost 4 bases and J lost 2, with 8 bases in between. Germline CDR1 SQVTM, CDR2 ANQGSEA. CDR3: CSVGGGNTEAFF. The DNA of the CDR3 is TGCAGCGTTGGAGGGGGAAACACTGAAGCTTTCTTT.

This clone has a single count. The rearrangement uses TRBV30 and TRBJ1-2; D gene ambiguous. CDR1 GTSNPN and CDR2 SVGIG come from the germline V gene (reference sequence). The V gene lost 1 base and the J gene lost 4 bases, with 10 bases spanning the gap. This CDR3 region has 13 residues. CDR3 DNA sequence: TGTGCCTGGAGTGCCCCTGGCAGCTATGGCTACACCTTC. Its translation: CAWSAPGSYGYTF.

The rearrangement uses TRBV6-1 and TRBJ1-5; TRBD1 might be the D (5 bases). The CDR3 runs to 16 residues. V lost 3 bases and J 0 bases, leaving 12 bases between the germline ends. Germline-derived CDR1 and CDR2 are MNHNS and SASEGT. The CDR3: CASSDLGLYSNQPQHF. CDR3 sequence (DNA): TGTGCCAGCAGTGATTTGGGGCTATATAGCAATCAGCCCCAGCATTTT.

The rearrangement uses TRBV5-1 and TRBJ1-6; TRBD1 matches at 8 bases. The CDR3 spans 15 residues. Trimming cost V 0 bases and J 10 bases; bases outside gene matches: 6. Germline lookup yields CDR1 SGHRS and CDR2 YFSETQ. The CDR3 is CASSLAGQGRSPLHF. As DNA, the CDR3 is TGCGCCAGCAGCTTGGCCGGACAGGGTCGGTCACCCCTCCACTTT.

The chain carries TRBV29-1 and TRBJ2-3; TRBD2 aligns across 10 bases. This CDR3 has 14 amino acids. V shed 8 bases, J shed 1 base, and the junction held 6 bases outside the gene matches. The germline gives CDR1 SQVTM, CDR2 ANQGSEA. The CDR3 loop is CSTGTSARTDTQYF. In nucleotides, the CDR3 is TGCAGCACCGGGACTAGCGCCCGCACAGATACGCAGTATTTT.

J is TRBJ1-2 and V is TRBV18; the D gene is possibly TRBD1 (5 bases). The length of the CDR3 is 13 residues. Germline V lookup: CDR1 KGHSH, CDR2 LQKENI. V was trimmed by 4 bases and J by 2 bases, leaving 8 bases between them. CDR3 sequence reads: CASSLQENYGYTF. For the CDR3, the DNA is TGTGCCAGCTCACTACAGGAAAACTATGGCTACACCTTC.

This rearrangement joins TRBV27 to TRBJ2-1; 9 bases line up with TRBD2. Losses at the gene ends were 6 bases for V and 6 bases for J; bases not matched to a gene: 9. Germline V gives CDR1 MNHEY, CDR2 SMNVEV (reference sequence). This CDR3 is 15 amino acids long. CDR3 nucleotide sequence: TGTGCCAGCAGCACGCGGGGGGGCCCTGCCAATGAGCAGTTCTTC. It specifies CASSTRGGPANEQFF.

The CDR3 region has the DNA TGTGCCTGGAGTGCTCGGGGGAAGTCGGGTTCACCCCTCCACTTT. Amino acids: CAWSARGKSGSPLHF. This chain connects TRBV30 to TRBJ1-6, with D tentatively TRBD1 (5 bases). Germline CDR1 and CDR2: GTSNPN and SVGIG (reference sequence). The CDR3 length is 15 residues. The ends were cut back, 1 base at V and 9 bases at J, with 16 bases in the middle.

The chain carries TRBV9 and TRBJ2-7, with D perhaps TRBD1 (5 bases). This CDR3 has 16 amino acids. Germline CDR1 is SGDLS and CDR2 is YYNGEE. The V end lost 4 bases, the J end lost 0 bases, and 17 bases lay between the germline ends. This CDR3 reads CASSRWPGPSSYEQYF. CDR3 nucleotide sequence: TGTGCCAGCAGCCGTTGGCCAGGGCCAAGCTCCTACGAGCAGTACTTC. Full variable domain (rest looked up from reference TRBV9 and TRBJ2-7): DSGVTQTPKHLITATGQRVTLRCSPRSGDLSVYWYQQSLDQGLQFLIQYYNGEERAKGNILERFSAQQFPDLHSELNLSSLELGDSALYFCASSRWPGPSSYEQYFGPGTRLTVT.

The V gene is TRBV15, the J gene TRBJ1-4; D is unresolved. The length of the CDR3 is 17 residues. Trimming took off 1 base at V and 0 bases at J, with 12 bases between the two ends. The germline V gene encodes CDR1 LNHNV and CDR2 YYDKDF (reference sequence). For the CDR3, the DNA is TGTGCCACCAGCAGAGGTCTACAGCAACCAACTAATGAAAAACTGTTTTTT. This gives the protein CATSRGLQQPTNEKLFF. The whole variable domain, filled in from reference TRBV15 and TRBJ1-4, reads DAMVIQNPRYQVTQFGKPVTLSCSQTLNHNVMYWYQQKSSQAPKLLFHYYDKDFNNEADTPDNFQSRRPNTSFCFLDIRSPGLGDTAMYLCATSRGLQQPTNEKLFFGSGTQLSVL.

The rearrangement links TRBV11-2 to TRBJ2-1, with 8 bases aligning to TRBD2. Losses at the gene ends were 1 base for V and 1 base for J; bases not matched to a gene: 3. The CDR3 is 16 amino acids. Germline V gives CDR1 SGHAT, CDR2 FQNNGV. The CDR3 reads CASSLVGGVSYNEQFF. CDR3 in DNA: TGTGCCAGCAGCTTAGTCGGGGGGGTTTCCTACAATGAGCAGTTCTTC.

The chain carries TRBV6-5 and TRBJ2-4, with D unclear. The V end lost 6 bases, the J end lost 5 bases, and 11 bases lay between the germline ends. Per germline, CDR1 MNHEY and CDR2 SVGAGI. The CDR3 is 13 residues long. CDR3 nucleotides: TGTGCCAGCAGGCTTCGCAGGCAAAACATTCAGTACTTC. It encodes CASRLRRQNIQYF.

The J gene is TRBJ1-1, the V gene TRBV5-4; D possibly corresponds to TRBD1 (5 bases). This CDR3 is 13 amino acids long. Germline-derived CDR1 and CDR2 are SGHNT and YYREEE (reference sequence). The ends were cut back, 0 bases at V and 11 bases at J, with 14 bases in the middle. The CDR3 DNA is TGTGCCAGCAGCTTGGACAGGCAGGGTCGGGCTTTCTTT. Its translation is CASSLDRQGRAFF.

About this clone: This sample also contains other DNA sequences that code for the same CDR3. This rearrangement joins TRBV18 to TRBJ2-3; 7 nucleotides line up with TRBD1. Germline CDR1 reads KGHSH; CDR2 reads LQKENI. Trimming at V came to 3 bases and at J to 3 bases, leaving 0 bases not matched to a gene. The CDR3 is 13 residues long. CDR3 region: CASSPTGTDTQYF. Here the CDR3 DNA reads TGTGCCAGCTCACCGACAGGGACAGATACGCAGTATTTT.

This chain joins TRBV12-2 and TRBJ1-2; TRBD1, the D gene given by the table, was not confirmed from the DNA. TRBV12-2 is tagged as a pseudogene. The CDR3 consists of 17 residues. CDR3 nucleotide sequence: TGTGCAAGTCGCTTAACCCCGGGGGACAGGGGGCACTATGGCTACACCTTC. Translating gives CASRLTPGDRGHYGYTF.